Shown below are 7 T cell receptor beta chains from a single sample sequenced in a study of T cells after posttransplantation cyclophosphamide. Measured with immunoSEQ multiplex PCR; TCRdb has only the in-frame clones, and not every one. The data contain 8,900 or so clones, approximately 98% of them singletons. The source material was naive CD8+ T cells sorted from PBMCs. The receptor set was obtained from a man in his fifties in good health, CMV-negative, and a related stem cell transplant donor.

The CDR3 loop reads CASTPQDRPGNEQFF. CDR3 coding DNA: TGTGCCAGCACTCCTCAAGACCGCCCGGGCAATGAGCAGTTCTTC. The chain couples TRBV28 to TRBJ2-1; D gene ambiguous. Trimming left V 7 bases short and J 6 bases short, with 19 bases between. Germline V lookup: CDR1 MDHEN, CDR2 SYDVKM. The CDR3 sequence is 15 residues long.

The rearrangement uses TRBV5-5 and TRBJ2-1; 8 positions agree with TRBD2. The length of the CDR3 is 19 residues. Trimming cost V 2 bases and J 4 bases; bases outside gene matches: 17. Per the germline V gene, CDR1 is SGHKS and CDR2 is YYEKEE (reference sequence). Here the CDR3 reads CASSFSGYNRGGSYNEQFF. The DNA for the CDR3 is TGTGCCAGCAGCTTTTCAGGATACAATCGGGGGGGGTCGTACAATGAGCAGTTCTTC. The full variable domain, with the rest looked up from reference TRBV5-5 and TRBJ2-1, is DAGVTQSPTHLIKTRGQQVTLRCSPISGHKSVSWYQQVLGQGPQFIFQYYEKEERGRGNFPDRFSARQFPNYSSELNVNALLLGDSALYLCASSFSGYNRGGSYNEQFFGPGTRLTVL.

J is TRBJ2-1 and V is TRBV9; 9 bases map to TRBD2. There are 17 residues in the CDR3. Germline V gene data show CDR1 as SGDLS and CDR2 as YYNGEE. Trimming removed 0 bases from V and 9 bases from J; junction bases left unmatched: 13. In DNA form, the CDR3 reads TGTGCCAGCAGCGTAGTGGGGGAGCGGGGGGCGAGGGGTGAGCAGTTCTTC. This gives the protein CASSVVGERGARGEQFF.

The genes are TRBV5-6 and TRBJ2-2; D ambiguous. V was trimmed by 2 bases and J by 3 bases, leaving 2 bases between them. This CDR3 spans 12 amino acids. The germline CDR1 and CDR2 sequences are SGHDT and YYEEEE. The CDR3 reads CASSFDTGELFF. CDR3 DNA: TGTGCCAGCAGCTTCGACACCGGGGAGCTGTTTTTT.

This chain links TRBV27 with TRBJ1-3; D perhaps matches TRBD1 (6 bases). Trimming took off 7 bases at V and 5 bases at J, with 18 bases between the two ends. Germline CDR1 MNHEY, CDR2 SMNVEV (reference sequence). This CDR3 is 15 amino acids long. For the CDR3, the DNA is TGTGCCAGCACCCGGACAGACGAAAATAGAAACACCATATATTTT. It specifies CASTRTDENRNTIYF.

The chain uses TRBV7-8 and TRBJ2-7; TRBD2 matches at 9 bases. Looked up from germline, CDR1 is SGHVS and CDR2 is FQNEAQ. This CDR3 is built from 14 residues. V trimming: 5 bases; J trimming: 3 bases; junction bases outside the gene matches: 5. DNA for the CDR3: TGTGCCAGCAGCGGTGATAGCGGGGGCTACGAGCAGTACTTC. This encodes CASSGDSGGYEQYF.

The V gene is TRBV27, the J gene TRBJ2-7; 10 bases are a match to TRBD2. After removal of 0 bases from V and 3 bases from J, the junction contained 2 bases not matched to a gene. Germline CDR1 MNHEY, CDR2 SMNVEV (reference sequence). This CDR3 spans 15 amino acids. The CDR3 region is CASSLSLAGDYEQYF. DNA for the CDR3: TGTGCCAGCAGTTTATCGCTAGCGGGAGACTACGAGCAGTACTTC.